This T cell receptor (beta chain) was captured by sequencing in a study of shared T cell receptors in the human thymus. Data came from immunoSEQ multiplex PCR; TCRdb stores just in-frame clones and leaves some out. The table includes just under 550,000 clones, 75% to 80% detected once. V dropped 4 bases and J dropped 0; count of bases not matched to a gene: 17. The CDR3 consists of 20 residues. Germline loops: CDR1 LNHDA, CDR2 SQIVND (reference sequence). These data were also filed under a second study, of human thymus T cells. From that paper: Infants served as donors; they were healthy and Finnish and were having corrective surgery for congenital heart defects. Thymic samples were excised during corrective heart operations. Usage of V and J genes appeared biased in thymic and blood repertoires. Thymic repertoires from unrelated individuals overlapped highly, related research reported.

This TCR derives from a boy in the first two years of life with a congenital heart defect. The V call is TRBV19, the J call TRBJ2-1, with 8 bases that match TRBD2. Sequenced sample: thymocytes. CDR3 in amino acids: CASSTQAGDPLRSSYNEQFF. The CDR3 DNA reads TGTGCCAGTAGTACCCAAGCGGGAGACCCTTTGCGGAGCTCCTACAATGAGCAGTTCTTC. Filled out from reference TRBV19 and TRBJ2-1, the complete variable domain reads DGGITQSPKYLFRKEGQNVTLSCEQNLNHDAMYWYRQDPGQGLRLIYYSQIVNDFQKGDIAEGYSVSREKKESFPLTVTSAQKNPTAFYLCASSTQAGDPLRSSYNEQFFGPGTRLTVL.